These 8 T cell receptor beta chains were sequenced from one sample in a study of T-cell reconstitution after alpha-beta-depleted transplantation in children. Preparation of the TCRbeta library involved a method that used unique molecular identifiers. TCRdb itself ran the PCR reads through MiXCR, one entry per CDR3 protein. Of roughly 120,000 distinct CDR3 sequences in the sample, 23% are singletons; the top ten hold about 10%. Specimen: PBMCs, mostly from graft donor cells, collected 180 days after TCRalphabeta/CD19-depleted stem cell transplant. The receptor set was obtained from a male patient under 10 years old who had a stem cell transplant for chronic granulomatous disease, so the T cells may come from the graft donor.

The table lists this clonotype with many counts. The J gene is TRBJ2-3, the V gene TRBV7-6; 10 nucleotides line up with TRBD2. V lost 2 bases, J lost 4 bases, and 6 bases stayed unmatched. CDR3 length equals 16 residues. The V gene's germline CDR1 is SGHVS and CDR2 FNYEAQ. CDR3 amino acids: CASSLRATSGSDTQYF. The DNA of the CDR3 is TGTGCCAGCAGCTTACGTGCGACTAGCGGGTCAGATACGCAGTATTTT.

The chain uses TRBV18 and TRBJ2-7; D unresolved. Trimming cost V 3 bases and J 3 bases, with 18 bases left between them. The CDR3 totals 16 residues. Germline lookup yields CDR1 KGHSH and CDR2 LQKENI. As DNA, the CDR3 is TGTGCCAGCTCACCTGCTAATGAGAGAAGGAGCTACGAGCAGTACTTC. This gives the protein CASSPANERRSYEQYF.

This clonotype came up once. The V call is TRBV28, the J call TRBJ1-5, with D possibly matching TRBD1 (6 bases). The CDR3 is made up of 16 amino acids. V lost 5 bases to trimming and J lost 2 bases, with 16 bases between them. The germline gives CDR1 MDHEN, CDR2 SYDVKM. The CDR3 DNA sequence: TGTGCCAGCAGTATGCACAGGGTTGTGGGCAATCAGCCCCAGCATTTT. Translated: CASSMHRVVGNQPQHF. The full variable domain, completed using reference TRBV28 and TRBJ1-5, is DVKVTQSSRYLVKRTGEKVFLECVQDMDHENMFWYRQDPGLGLRLIYFSYDVKMKEKGDIPEGYSVSREKKERFSLILESASTNQTSMYLCASSMHRVVGNQPQHFGDGTRLSIL.

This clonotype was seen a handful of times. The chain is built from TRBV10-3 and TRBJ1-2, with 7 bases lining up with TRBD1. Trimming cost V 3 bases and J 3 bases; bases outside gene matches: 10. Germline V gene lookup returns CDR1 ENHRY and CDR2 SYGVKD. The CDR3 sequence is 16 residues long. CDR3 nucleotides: TGTGCCATCAGTGAAACAACAGGGGAAGGGGACTATGGCTACACCTTC. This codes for CAISETTGEGDYGYTF.

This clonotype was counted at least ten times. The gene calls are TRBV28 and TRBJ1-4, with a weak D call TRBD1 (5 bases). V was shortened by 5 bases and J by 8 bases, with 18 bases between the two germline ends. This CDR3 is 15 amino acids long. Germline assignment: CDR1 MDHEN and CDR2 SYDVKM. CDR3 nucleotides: TGTGCCAGCAGTCTCAGACAGCTCGCTTCAGAAAAACTGTTTTTT. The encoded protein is CASSLRQLASEKLFF.

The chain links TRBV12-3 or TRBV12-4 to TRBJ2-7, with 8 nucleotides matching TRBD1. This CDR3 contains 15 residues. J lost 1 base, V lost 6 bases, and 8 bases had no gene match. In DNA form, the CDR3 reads TGTGCCAGCAGCCGAGTGGACAGGGATTCCTACGAGCAGTACTTC. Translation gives CASSRVDRDSYEQYF.

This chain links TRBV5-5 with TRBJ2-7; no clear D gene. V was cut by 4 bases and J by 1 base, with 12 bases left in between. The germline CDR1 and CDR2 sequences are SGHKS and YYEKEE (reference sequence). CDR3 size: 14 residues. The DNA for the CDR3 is TGTGCCAGCAGCCTACCTCATCGATCCTACGAGCAGTACTTC. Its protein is CASSLPHRSYEQYF.

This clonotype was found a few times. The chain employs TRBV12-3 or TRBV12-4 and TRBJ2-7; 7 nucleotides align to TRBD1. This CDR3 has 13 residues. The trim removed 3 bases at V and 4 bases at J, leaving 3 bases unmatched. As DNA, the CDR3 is TGTGCCAGCAGTTTCACGACAGGGTACGAGCAGTACTTC. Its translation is CASSFTTGYEQYF.